The 32 T cell receptor beta chains below come from one sample, sequenced in a study of control samples from healthy donors and cancer patients. Measured with immunoSEQ multiplex PCR; TCRdb has only the in-frame clones, and not every one. The sample lists fewer than 250,000 clones; 91% were seen once. The source material was blood. The source is a young man in good health.

This chain uses TRBV2 with TRBJ2-7; 8 nucleotides agree with TRBD1. The germline CDR1 and CDR2 sequences are SNHLY and FYNNEI. The CDR3 consists of 12 residues. With 6 bases clipped from V and 7 bases from J, the junction kept 5 bases outside the gene matches. The CDR3 spells CASSSGGREQYF. CDR3 in DNA: TGTGCCAGCAGCTCAGGGGGCCGGGAGCAGTACTTC.

The V gene is TRBV5-4, the J gene TRBJ1-6; the D gene is possibly TRBD1 (6 bases). Looked up from germline, CDR1 is SGHNT and CDR2 is YYREEE (reference sequence). This CDR3 has 16 residues. Trimming took 0 bases from V and 4 from J, leaving 11 bases between them. The CDR3 DNA sequence: TGTGCCAGCAGCTTGGACAGGGACCGATATAATTCACCCCTCCACTTT. Its translation: CASSLDRDRYNSPLHF.

To note about this clone: The same CDR3 also results from other DNA sequences found in this sample. V and J are TRBV30 and TRBJ1-3; tentative D call: TRBD1 (5 bases). The germline CDR1 and CDR2 sequences are GTSNPN and SVGIG (reference sequence). The length of the CDR3 is 14 residues. Trimming left V 2 bases short and J 0 bases short, with 8 bases between. The CDR3 sequence: CAWSRGSSGNTIYF. CDR3 nucleotide sequence: TGTGCCTGGAGTCGGGGGAGCTCTGGAAACACCATATATTTT.

This clone is medium-sized. V usage is TRBV6-4 and J usage is TRBJ2-3, with 9 bases identical to TRBD2. Germline loops: CDR1 MRHNA, CDR2 SNTAGT. This CDR3 has 15 residues. Losses at the gene ends were 3 bases for V and 2 bases for J; bases not matched to a gene: 3. In nucleotides, the CDR3 is TGTGCCAGCAGTGATGGCGGGGGGGCCACAGATACGCAGTATTTT. Encoded protein: CASSDGGGATDTQYF.

This clone was counted only a few times. The CDR3 nucleotides read TGTGCCAGCAGTTTAACCTTTCCTGGGGAGCATGGCTACACCTTC. This translates into CASSLTFPGEHGYTF. This chain joins TRBV28 and TRBJ1-2; the D is unclear. Trimming shortened V by 2 bases and J by 6 bases, and 16 bases separated the two germline ends. Germline V gives CDR1 MDHEN, CDR2 SYDVKM. CDR3 size: 15 residues.

This clone was found once. The rearrangement joins TRBV19 to TRBJ2-3; 8 nucleotides align to TRBD1. After removal of 7 bases from V and 5 bases from J, the junction contained 8 bases not matched to a gene. Germline CDR1 reads LNHDA; CDR2 reads SQIVND (reference sequence). This CDR3 has 14 residues. CDR3 region: CASTSDREVDTQYF. CDR3 bases: TGTGCCAGTACCTCGGACAGGGAGGTAGATACGCAGTATTTT.

The chain links TRBV18 to TRBJ1-5, with D unclear. Germline V gene sequence: CDR1 KGHSH, CDR2 LQKENI. This CDR3 is built from 13 residues. V lost 6 bases to trimming and J lost 7 bases, with 13 bases between them. The CDR3 DNA reads as TGTGCCAGCTCGACCAATGACAAACAGCCCCAGCATTTT. This sequence encodes CASSTNDKQPQHF.

The chain joins TRBV11-3 to TRBJ2-2; no firm D call. CDR1 is SGHNT and CDR2 is YENEEA in the germline V gene. The germline V and J ends were trimmed by 3 bases and 9 bases, with 11 bases remaining between them. The CDR3 contains 13 residues. CDR3 protein: CASSLGQGRELFF. The CDR3, as DNA: TGTGCCAGCAGCTTGGGCCAAGGCCGGGAGCTGTTTTTT.

The rearrangement uses TRBV3-1 (or the pseudogene TRBV3-2) and TRBJ2-7, with D tentatively TRBD2 (6 bases). The V end was cut by 5 bases, the J end by 3 bases, with 14 bases between. CDR1 and CDR2 from the germline V gene are LGHDT and YNNKEL (reference sequence). CDR3 length equals 14 residues. The chain's CDR3 is CASSYSGTRYEQYF. CDR3 nucleotides: TGTGCCAGCAGCTACTCCGGGACTCGCTACGAGCAGTACTTC.

The genes are TRBV4-1 and TRBJ1-4; TRBD1 matches 7 bases. The V and J ends lost 2 bases and 0 bases, in that order; junction bases with no gene match: 6. Germline V lookup: CDR1 MGHRA, CDR2 YSYEKL. This CDR3 has 17 residues. CDR3 nucleotide sequence: TGCGCCAGCAGCCAACCCCTGAGGGGGCCAACTAATGAAAAACTGTTTTTT. This sequence encodes CASSQPLRGPTNEKLFF.

CDR3 sequence reads: CASSSSGIITNEKLFF. The DNA for the CDR3 is TGTGCCAGCAGCTCCTCAGGGATAATAACTAATGAAAAACTGTTTTTT. The chain links TRBV7-9 to TRBJ1-4; possibly TRBD1 for D (5 bases). The CDR3 has 16 amino acids. In germline, CDR1 is SEHNR, CDR2 FQNEAQ (reference sequence). V lost 4 bases, J lost 1 base, and 13 bases lay in between. Looking up the rest from reference TRBV7-9 and TRBJ1-4 gives the full variable domain: DTGVSQNPRHKITKRGQNVTFRCDPISEHNRLYWYRQTLGQGPEFLTYFQNEAQLEKSRLLSDRFSAERPKGSFSTLEIQRTEQGDSAMYLCASSSSGIITNEKLFFGSGTQLSVL.

The chain carries TRBV2 and TRBJ2-7; D not resolved. Deletions cut 4 bases from V and 6 bases from J, with 7 bases between. The CDR3 sequence is 11 residues long. From germline, CDR1 is SNHLY and CDR2 FYNNEI. CDR3 amino acids: CASSVLFEQYF. The DNA for the CDR3 is TGTGCCAGCAGTGTTTTATTCGAGCAGTACTTC. The complete variable domain, with remaining parts taken from reference TRBV2 and TRBJ2-7, reads EPEVTQTPSHQVTQMGQEVILRCVPISNHLYFYWYRQILGQKVEFLVSFYNNEISEKSEIFDDQFSVERPDGSNFTLKIRSTKLEDSAMYFCASSVLFEQYFGPGTRLTVT.

The rearrangement links TRBV28 to TRBJ2-7; D might be TRBD1 (6 bases). The CDR3 sequence is 16 residues long. Germline-derived CDR1 and CDR2 are MDHEN and SYDVKM. With 4 bases removed from V and 6 bases from J, the gap between germline ends came to 22 bases. The CDR3 bases are TGTGCCAGCAGTTCCCCCGCGACAGGTCTTAGGGGCGAGCAGTACTTC. Amino acids: CASSSPATGLRGEQYF.

J is TRBJ2-5 and V is TRBV9, with D possibly matching TRBD1 (6 bases). Germline CDR1 is SGDLS and CDR2 is YYNGEE. V gave up 0 bases and J gave up 5 bases, with 8 bases separating them. There are 13 residues in the CDR3. CDR3 amino acids: CASSVGQGETQYF. Written as DNA, the CDR3 is TGTGCCAGCAGCGTAGGGCAGGGGGAGACCCAGTACTTC.

V gene TRBV6-1 combines with J gene TRBJ2-7; TRBD2 might be the D (6 bases). With 3 bases removed from V and 3 bases from J, the gap between germline ends came to 12 bases. From germline, CDR1 is MNHNS and CDR2 SASEGT. The CDR3 covers 14 residues. CDR3 sequence (DNA): TGTGCCAGCAGTGAGATAATGGGACTCTACGAGCAGTACTTC. Residues: CASSEIMGLYEQYF.

This chain uses TRBV24-1 with TRBJ2-3; D not certain. CDR3 size: 12 residues. V lost 9 bases, J lost 1 base, and 7 bases lay in between. CDR1 and CDR2 (germline): KGHDR, SFDVKD. CDR3 DNA sequence: TGTGCCACCGCCCCCGGCACAGATACGCAGTATTTT. Protein: CATAPGTDTQYF.

This sequence joins TRBV27 and TRBJ2-3; unclear D gene. Trimming removed 3 bases from V and 5 bases from J, with 3 bases in between. Germline V gives CDR1 MNHEY, CDR2 SMNVEV (reference sequence). The CDR3 covers 11 residues. The CDR3 here is CASSFGDTQYF. CDR3 DNA sequence: TGTGCCAGCAGTTTCGGAGATACGCAGTATTTT.

Only one count was recorded for this clone. The V gene is TRBV12-3 or TRBV12-4, the J gene TRBJ2-1; D is undetermined. This CDR3 is built from 12 residues. The V and J ends lost 4 bases and 8 bases respectively, with 9 bases between them. The CDR3, as DNA: TGTGCCAGCAGTTCCCGTAAACATGAGCAGTTCTTC. Its translation: CASSSRKHEQFF.

This clone was seen only once. The rearrangement links TRBV10-2 to TRBJ2-7, with TRBD2 as a possible D gene (5 bases). With 3 bases removed from V and 0 bases from J, the gap between germline ends came to 18 bases. This CDR3 is built from 17 residues. Germline CDR1 WSHSY, CDR2 SAAADI. CDR3 sequence reads: CASSDRGYWRVSYEQYF. CDR3 DNA: TGCGCCAGCAGTGATCGAGGTTACTGGCGGGTCTCCTACGAGCAGTACTTC.

This sequence joins TRBV10-3 and TRBJ2-7; D may correspond to TRBD1 or TRBD2 (5 bases each). V was shortened by 8 bases and J by 6 bases, with 11 bases between the two germline ends. This CDR3 has 11 residues. Per germline, CDR1 ENHRY and CDR2 SYGVKD. CDR3 nucleotides: TGTGCCATCGCCTGGGACCGCGAGCAGTACTTC. This encodes CAIAWDREQYF.

This clone has only a few counts. The chain employs TRBV27 and TRBJ1-5; D call uncertain. The CDR3 extends over 13 amino acids. The V gene lost 6 bases and the J gene lost 3 bases, with 9 bases spanning the gap. Germline loops: CDR1 MNHEY, CDR2 SMNVEV (reference sequence). The DNA of the CDR3 is TGTGCCAGCAGCGCCGGACTCAATCAGCCCCAGCATTTT. It encodes CASSAGLNQPQHF.

V is TRBV4-1 and J is TRBJ2-3, with TRBD2 identical over 7 bases. Losses at the gene ends were 1 base for V and 1 base for J; bases not matched to a gene: 5. This CDR3 contains 16 residues. CDR1 and CDR2 (germline): MGHRA, YSYEKL. CDR3 loop: CASSQVGGGGTDTQYF. The CDR3 DNA sequence: TGCGCCAGCAGCCAAGTGGGGGGAGGGGGCACAGATACGCAGTATTTT.

This clone was seen once. This chain connects TRBV14 to TRBJ2-3; TRBD1 agrees at 10 bases. V trimming: 4 bases; J trimming: 5 bases; junction bases outside the gene matches: 9. The germline V gene encodes CDR1 SGHDN and CDR2 FVKESK. This CDR3 region has 16 residues. As DNA, the CDR3 is TGTGCCAGCAGCCCACTCGGACAGGGGGGGGTAGATACGCAGTATTTT. Residues: CASSPLGQGGVDTQYF.

The rearrangement links TRBV6-5 to TRBJ2-7, with no clear D. Looked up from germline, CDR1 is MNHEY and CDR2 is SVGAGI. The V gene lost 8 bases and the J gene lost 0 bases, with 14 bases spanning the gap. The CDR3 spans 14 residues. CDR3 amino acids: CASAESRTSYEQYF. The CDR3 DNA sequence: TGTGCCAGCGCCGAGAGCAGGACCTCCTACGAGCAGTACTTC.

The chain carries TRBV3-1 (or the pseudogene TRBV3-2) and TRBJ2-7; tentatively, D is TRBD1 (5 bases). V was clipped by 4 bases and J by 3 bases, with 7 bases between them. Germline assignment: CDR1 LGHDT and CDR2 YNNKEL (reference sequence). The CDR3 totals 12 residues. Written as DNA, the CDR3 is TGTGCCAGCAGCCGACAGATCTACGAGCAGTACTTC. The encoded protein is CASSRQIYEQYF.

The chain recombines TRBV3-1 (or the pseudogene TRBV3-2) with TRBJ1-1; D is perhaps TRBD1 (6 bases). Trimming pared 4 bases from V and 5 bases from J, leaving 20 bases between. The CDR3 covers 16 residues. The germline V gene has CDR1 LGHDT and CDR2 YNNKEL (reference sequence). The CDR3 loop reads CASSPGGAGSNTEAFF. The DNA for the CDR3 is TGTGCCAGCAGCCCGGGGGGGGCAGGGAGTAATACTGAAGCTTTCTTT.

The V call is TRBV14, the J call TRBJ1-1; no firm D call. Trimming took off 2 bases at V and 1 base at J, with 11 bases between the two ends. The CDR3 totals 15 residues. The V gene's germline CDR1 is SGHDN and CDR2 FVKESK. DNA for the CDR3: TGTGCCAGCAGCCAAACAAACGTCAGGAACACTGAAGCTTTCTTT. Protein product: CASSQTNVRNTEAFF.

This sequence joins TRBV2 and TRBJ1-5; TRBD1 matches at 7 bases. J lost 4 bases, V lost 4 bases, and 13 bases had no gene match. The CDR3 loop spans 17 amino acids. Germline CDR1 reads SNHLY; CDR2 reads FYNNEI. CDR3 loop: CASSGRGSTFGNQPQHF. The CDR3 coding sequence is TGTGCCAGCAGTGGCAGGGGGTCGACCTTCGGGAATCAGCCCCAGCATTTT.

The chain has TRBV7-8 and TRBJ1-1, with 8 bases identical to TRBD1. This CDR3 is 13 amino acids long. V was clipped by 6 bases and J by 4 bases; unmatched bases: 4. Looked up from germline, CDR1 is SGHVS and CDR2 is FQNEAQ. The DNA for the CDR3 is TGTGCCAGCAGTTACAGGGGGGGCACTGAAGCTTTCTTT. This codes for CASSYRGGTEAFF. The variable domain in full, with the rest retrieved from reference TRBV7-8 and TRBJ1-1, is GAGVSQSPRYKVAKRGQDVALRCDPISGHVSLFWYQQALGQGPEFLTYFQNEAQLDKSGLPSDRFFAERPEGSVSTLKIQRTQQEDSAVYLCASSYRGGTEAFFGQGTRLTVV.

The CDR3 bases are TGTGCCAGCAGCCAGGGGACAGGGAATTCACCCCTCCACTTT. Translating gives CASSQGTGNSPLHF. The genes are TRBV5-6 and TRBJ1-6, with 9 bases matching TRBD1. This CDR3 comprises 14 residues. Germline trimming cut 4 bases from V and 7 bases from J; bases unmatched to any gene: 3. In germline, CDR1 is SGHDT, CDR2 YYEEEE.

The V gene is TRBV9, the J gene TRBJ2-1; D perhaps matches TRBD1 (5 bases). CDR1 and CDR2 from the germline V gene are SGDLS and YYNGEE. V was clipped by 1 base and J by 6 bases, with 14 bases between them. The CDR3 contains 15 residues. CDR3 in amino acids: CASSVQGQGSNEQFF. In DNA, the CDR3 is TGTGCCAGCAGCGTACAAGGGCAGGGCTCCAATGAGCAGTTCTTC.

This chain's CDR3 is CASSALTVNTEAFF. The DNA for the CDR3 is TGTGCCAGCAGCGCCCTCACAGTGAACACTGAAGCTTTCTTT. The J gene is TRBJ1-1, the V gene TRBV9; D not certain. V was cut by 3 bases and J by 0 bases, with 9 bases left in between. The CDR3 contains 14 residues. Germline-derived CDR1 and CDR2 are SGDLS and YYNGEE.